The clone carrying this T cell receptor beta chain showed up just a few times. Antigen specificity is unknown. Primed by a sample-barcoded 5' primer and a J-beta primer mix, a second PCR proceeded for roughly 7 to 12 cycles. TCRdb recomputed calls from the 5' RACE reads with MiXCR, one row per CDR3 protein. The sample has approximately 800,000 distinct CDR3 sequences; roughly 25% are singletons. The sample belongs to a study of blood T cells in healthy people across ages. Study findings and constraints: TCR beta diversity per million T cells fell roughly linearly with age.

These data were likewise used in another study, on T cells of mothers and their children.

The source is a boy between 10 and 17 years old in good health. Sequenced material: blood.

CDR3 sequence: CSVVRENTEAFF. The DNA for the CDR3 is TGCAGCGTTGTGAGGGAGAACACTGAAGCTTTCTTT. J is TRBJ1-1 and V is TRBV29-1; D is undetermined. CDR1 and CDR2 (germline): SQVTM, ANQGSEA. CDR3 length equals 12 residues. The V gene lost 4 bases and the J gene lost 1 base, with 7 bases spanning the gap.